Presented here are 17 T cell receptor beta chains from one specimen sequenced in a study of blood T cell repertoires in COVID-19. Profiled with immunoSEQ multiplex PCR; TCRdb holds only in-frame clones, not every one. The sample includes 110,000 to 150,000 clones, roughly three quarters seen only once; the top ten take 1.5% to 2.5%. The specimen was peripheral blood. Source of these receptors: a woman aged 55-70 years with acute or convalescent COVID-19.

The chain recombines TRBV5-1 with TRBJ2-1; D gene unclear. CDR3 length: 11 amino acids. The ends were cut back, 0 bases at V and 9 bases at J, with 4 bases in the middle. CDR1 SGHRS and CDR2 YFSETQ come from the germline V gene. The CDR3 region has the DNA TGCGCCAGCAGCTTGGGGGCTGAGCAGTTCTTC. The encoded protein is CASSLGAEQFF.

This clone was observed a handful of times. The chain uses TRBV10-3 and TRBJ2-3, with TRBD2 matching 8 bases. The CDR3 length is 15 residues. Germline CDR1 and CDR2: ENHRY and SYGVKD. V was clipped by 11 bases and J by 7 bases; unmatched bases: 17. CDR3 DNA sequence: TGTGCCGCACGGGGGGGAACGACGGGAGATCATACGCAGTATTTT. This encodes CAARGGTTGDHTQYF.

This clone was seen just once. The chain combines TRBV5-1 with TRBJ1-6; maybe TRBD1 (6 bases). Trimming removed 0 bases at V and 7 bases at J, with 14 bases between. This CDR3 spans 16 amino acids. Germline V gene sequence: CDR1 SGHRS, CDR2 YFSETQ. The CDR3 DNA follows: TGCGCCAGCAGCTTGGCCTTGGGGCAGGGGAATTCACCCCTCCACTTT. It translates to CASSLALGQGNSPLHF.

The chain carries TRBV4-1 and TRBJ2-1, with TRBD2 matching 8 bases. The CDR3 has 13 residues. The germline V gene has CDR1 MGHRA and CDR2 YSYEKL. With V trimmed by 7 bases and J by 6 bases, 5 bases remained unmatched. The CDR3 DNA is TGCGCCAGCAAAGAAGCGGGAGTCAATGAGCAGTTCTTC. Translating it yields CASKEAGVNEQFF.

The chain has TRBV30 and TRBJ1-4; 9 bases line up with TRBD1. V was pared by 4 bases and J by 7 bases, with 7 bases of the junction left unmatched. This CDR3 contains 14 residues. Looked up from germline, CDR1 is GTSNPN and CDR2 is SVGIG (reference sequence). DNA of the CDR3: TGTGCCTGGAATCCACAGGGGGCGGCTGAAAAACTGTTTTTT. The encoded protein is CAWNPQGAAEKLFF.

This clone was seen once. The DNA for the CDR3 is TGTGCCAGCAGTCTCCGCCAGTACAACTACGAGCAGTACTTC. Amino acids: CASSLRQYNYEQYF. The chain employs TRBV28 and TRBJ2-7; D ambiguous. CDR1 and CDR2 from the germline V gene are MDHEN and SYDVKM. V shed 5 bases and J shed 3 bases, with 14 bases lying between them. The CDR3 covers 14 residues.

The chain is built from TRBV2 and TRBJ1-6, with 7 bases aligning to TRBD1. The germline gives CDR1 SNHLY, CDR2 FYNNEI. Losses at the gene ends were 5 bases for V and 7 bases for J; bases not matched to a gene: 8. The CDR3 has 15 residues. The CDR3 DNA sequence: TGTGCCAGCAGTAGGGGGACAGTCTCGAATTCACCCCTCCACTTT. Residues: CASSRGTVSNSPLHF.

In its sample, this clone was seen a few times. The chain has TRBV10-1 and TRBJ1-1, with no clear D. From germline, CDR1 is WNHNN and CDR2 SYGVQD (reference sequence). The CDR3 has 15 amino acids. V was pared by 5 bases and J by 0 bases, with 13 bases between. CDR3 sequence reads: CASSSRTGMNTEAFF. The CDR3 nucleotides are TGCGCCAGCAGTTCTAGGACTGGTATGAACACTGAAGCTTTCTTT.

The genes are TRBV7-9 and TRBJ1-3, with 9 bases lining up with TRBD1. Germline V lookup: CDR1 SEHNR, CDR2 FQNEAQ (reference sequence). Unmatched junction bases numbered 11, after V lost 5 bases and J lost 0 bases. The CDR3 runs to 18 residues. The CDR3 loop is CASSPPGTGTPSGNTIYF. The CDR3 DNA is TGTGCCAGCAGCCCGCCGGGGACAGGGACTCCCTCTGGAAACACCATATATTTT.

The chain joins TRBV9 to TRBJ1-1; TRBD1 matches at 7 bases. CDR1 SGDLS and CDR2 YYNGEE come from the germline V gene. V lost 1 base to trimming and J lost 3 bases; unmatched junction nucleotides: 3. The CDR3 runs 14 residues. The DNA for the CDR3 is TGTGCCAGCAGCGTAACAGGGGAGGACACTGAAGCTTTCTTT. The encoded protein is CASSVTGEDTEAFF.

The chain uses TRBV5-4 and TRBJ1-1; 7 bases map to TRBD1. Losses at the gene ends were 0 bases for V and 4 bases for J; bases not matched to a gene: 3. The germline gives CDR1 SGHNT, CDR2 YYREEE (reference sequence). The length of the CDR3 is 14 residues. The CDR3 region is CASSLGQGGTEAFF. The CDR3 DNA reads TGTGCCAGCAGCTTGGGACAGGGAGGCACTGAAGCTTTCTTT.

The chain uses TRBV27 and TRBJ1-5, with D maybe TRBD1 (6 bases). The germline gives CDR1 MNHEY, CDR2 SMNVEV (reference sequence). The CDR3 sequence is 13 residues long. The V gene lost 8 bases and the J gene lost 4 bases, with 12 bases spanning the gap. CDR3 nucleotide sequence: TGTGCCAGCGGGGGGGGCTGGAATCAGCCCCAGCATTTT. Its protein is CASGGGWNQPQHF.

This clone turned up a few times. The J gene is TRBJ1-3, the V gene TRBV19, with 10 bases aligning to TRBD1. Germline CDR1 LNHDA, CDR2 SQIVND (reference sequence). CDR3 size: 14 residues. V lost 7 bases and J lost 4; bases outside the gene matches: 4. The CDR3 protein is CASTRTGGGNTIYF. The CDR3 coding sequence is TGTGCCAGTACTCGGACAGGGGGAGGAAACACCATATATTTT.

This clone has only a few counts. The J gene is TRBJ1-4, the V gene TRBV30; no clear D gene. Trimming took 0 bases from V and 4 from J, leaving 3 bases between them. This CDR3 region has 12 residues. CDR1 and CDR2 (germline): GTSNPN, SVGIG (reference sequence). CDR3 in amino acids: CAWSVLNEKLFF. The CDR3 DNA follows: TGTGCCTGGAGTGTTCTTAATGAAAAACTGTTTTTT.

As for this clone: Different DNA sequences within this sample yield the same CDR3. This chain connects TRBV29-1 to TRBJ2-4; the D gene is possibly TRBD2 (6 bases). V was pared by 6 bases and J by 0 bases, with 12 bases between. Germline CDR1 SQVTM, CDR2 ANQGSEA. There are 14 residues in the CDR3. CDR3 amino acids: CSVRETLAKNIQYF. DNA of the CDR3: TGCAGCGTCCGGGAGACCCTAGCCAAAAACATTCAGTACTTC.

The genes are TRBV6-5 and TRBJ2-2, with a tentative D call TRBD2 (6 bases). Germline CDR1 reads MNHEY; CDR2 reads SVGAGI. This CDR3 comprises 14 residues. Trimming cost V 2 bases and J 4 bases, with 8 bases left between them. The CDR3 nucleotides are TGTGCCAGCAGTTACCTGGGGGGCACCGGGGAGCTGTTTTTT. This encodes CASSYLGGTGELFF.

The chain combines TRBV28 with TRBJ1-5; 7 bases are shared with TRBD1. CDR1 is MDHEN, CDR2 SYDVKM, per germline. With V trimmed by 7 bases and J by 3 bases, 12 bases remained unmatched. The length of the CDR3 is 16 residues. CDR3 nucleotides: TGTGCCAGCAACACTCCTCAGGGGGTGGTCAATCAGCCCCAGCATTTT. It translates to CASNTPQGVVNQPQHF. The entire variable domain, with the rest obtained from reference TRBV28 and TRBJ1-5, is as follows: DVKVTQSSRYLVKRTGEKVFLECVQDMDHENMFWYRQDPGLGLRLIYFSYDVKMKEKGDIPEGYSVSREKKERFSLILESASTNQTSMYLCASNTPQGVVNQPQHFGDGTRLSIL.